This is a list of T cell receptor beta chains from one sample in a study of cytomegalovirus exposure and HLA in healthy donors. Only in-frame clones appear in the TCRdb table, and some are missing; sequencing was by immunoSEQ multiplex PCR. The table has under 200,000 clones, around 78% seen once; the top ten hold around 1.5%. Sequencing was carried out using PBMCs. The receptors were gathered from a man aged 40-49 years in good health and CMV-seronegative. Each CDR3 is given with its conserved first and last residue.

16 TRBJ2-7 TRBV2 CASSEAGDRLTYEQYF
14 TRBJ1-1 TRBV19 CASSIVVADTEAFF
17 TRBJ2-1 TRBV10-2 CASSEGTSGFSYNEQFF
19 TRBJ2-6 TRBV7-9 CASSLAWDTDPSGANVLTF
15 TRBJ1-4 TRBV6-5 CASSFLGQGNEKLFF
13 TRBJ2-4 TRBV7-9 CASSAVPENIQYF
14 TRBJ1-1 TRBV19 CASTTTGSRTEAFF
15 TRBJ2-3 TRBV6-4 CASSEVAGDTDTQYF
14 TRBJ1-2 TRBV7-2 CASSLERGGLGYTF
14 TRBJ2-3 TRBV5-1 CASRVATSTDTQYF
16 TRBJ2-5 TRBV5-4 CASSLLRGDTGETQYF
14 TRBJ2-3 TRBV7-8 CASSSTGVTDTQYF